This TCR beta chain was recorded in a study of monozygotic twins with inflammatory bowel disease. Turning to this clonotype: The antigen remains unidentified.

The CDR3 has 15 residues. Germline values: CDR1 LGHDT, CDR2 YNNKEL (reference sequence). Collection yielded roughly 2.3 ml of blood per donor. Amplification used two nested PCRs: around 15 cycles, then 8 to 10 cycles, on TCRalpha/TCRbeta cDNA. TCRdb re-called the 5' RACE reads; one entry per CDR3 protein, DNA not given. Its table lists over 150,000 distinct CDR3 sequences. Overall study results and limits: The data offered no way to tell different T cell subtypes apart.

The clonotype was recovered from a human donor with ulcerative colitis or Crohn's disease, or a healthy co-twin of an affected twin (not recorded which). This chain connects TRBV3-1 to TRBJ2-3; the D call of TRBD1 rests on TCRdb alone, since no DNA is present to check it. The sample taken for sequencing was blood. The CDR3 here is CASSQDGGFADTQYF.